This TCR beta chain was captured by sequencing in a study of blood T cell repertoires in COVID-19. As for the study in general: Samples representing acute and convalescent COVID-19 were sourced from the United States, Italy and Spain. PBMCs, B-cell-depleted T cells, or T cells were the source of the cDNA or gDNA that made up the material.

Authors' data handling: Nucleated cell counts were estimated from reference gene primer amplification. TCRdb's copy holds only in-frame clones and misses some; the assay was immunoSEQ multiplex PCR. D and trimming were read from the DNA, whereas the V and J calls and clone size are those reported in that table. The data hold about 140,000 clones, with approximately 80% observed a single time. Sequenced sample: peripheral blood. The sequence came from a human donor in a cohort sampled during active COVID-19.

The CDR3 is CASSLQGQTGELFF. The DNA for the CDR3 is TGCGCCAGCAGCTTGCAGGGGCAAACCGGGGAGCTGTTTTTT. The chain links TRBV5-1 to TRBJ2-2, with a tentative D call TRBD1 (6 bases). The CDR3 sequence is 14 residues long. Germline loops: CDR1 SGHRS, CDR2 YFSETQ. V was clipped by 1 base and J by 5 bases, with 9 bases between them.